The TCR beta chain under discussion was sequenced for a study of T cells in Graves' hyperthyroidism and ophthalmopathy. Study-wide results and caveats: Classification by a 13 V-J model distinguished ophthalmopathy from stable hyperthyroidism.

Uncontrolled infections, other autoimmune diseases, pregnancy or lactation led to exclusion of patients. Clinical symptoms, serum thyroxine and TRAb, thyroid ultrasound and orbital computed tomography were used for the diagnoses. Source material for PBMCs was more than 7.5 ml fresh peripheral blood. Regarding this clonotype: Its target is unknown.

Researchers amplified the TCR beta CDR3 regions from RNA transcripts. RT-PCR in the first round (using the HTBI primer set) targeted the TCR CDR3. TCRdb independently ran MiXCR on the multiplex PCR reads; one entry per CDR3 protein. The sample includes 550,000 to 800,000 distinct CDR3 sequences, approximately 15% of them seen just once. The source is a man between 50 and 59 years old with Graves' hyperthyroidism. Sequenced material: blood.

The DNA for the CDR3 is TGTGCCACCAGCAGAGATCAAGTAGCGGGAGGACATGGTGAGCAGTTCTTC. Residues: CATSRDQVAGGHGEQFF. The chain couples TRBV15 to TRBJ2-1; TRBD2 matches at 10 bases. V gave up 0 bases and J gave up 9 bases; unmatched junction bases: 11. The CDR3 runs 17 residues. The germline gives CDR1 LNHNV, CDR2 YYDKDF (reference sequence). Looking up the rest from reference TRBV15 and TRBJ2-1 gives the full variable domain: DAMVIQNPRYQVTQFGKPVTLSCSQTLNHNVMYWYQQKSSQAPKLLFHYYDKDFNNEADTPDNFQSRRPNTSFCFLDIRSPGLGDTAMYLCATSRDQVAGGHGEQFFGPGTRLTVL.